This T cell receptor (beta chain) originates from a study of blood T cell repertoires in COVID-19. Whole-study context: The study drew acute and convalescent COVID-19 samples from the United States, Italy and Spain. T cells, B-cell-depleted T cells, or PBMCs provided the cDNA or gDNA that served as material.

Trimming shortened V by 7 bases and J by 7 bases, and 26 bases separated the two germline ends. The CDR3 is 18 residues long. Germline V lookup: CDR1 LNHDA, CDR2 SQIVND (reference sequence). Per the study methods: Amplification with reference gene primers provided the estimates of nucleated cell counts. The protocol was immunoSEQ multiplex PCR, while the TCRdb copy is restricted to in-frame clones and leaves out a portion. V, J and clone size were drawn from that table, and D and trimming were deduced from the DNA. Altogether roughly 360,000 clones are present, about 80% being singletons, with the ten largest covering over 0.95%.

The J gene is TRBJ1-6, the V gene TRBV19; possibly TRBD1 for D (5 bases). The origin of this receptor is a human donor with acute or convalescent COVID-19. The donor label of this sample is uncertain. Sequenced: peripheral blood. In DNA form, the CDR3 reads TGTGCCAGTACTACACAACCCTTGGGGAGGGGCCGAAATTCACCCCTCCACTTT. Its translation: CASTTQPLGRGRNSPLHF.